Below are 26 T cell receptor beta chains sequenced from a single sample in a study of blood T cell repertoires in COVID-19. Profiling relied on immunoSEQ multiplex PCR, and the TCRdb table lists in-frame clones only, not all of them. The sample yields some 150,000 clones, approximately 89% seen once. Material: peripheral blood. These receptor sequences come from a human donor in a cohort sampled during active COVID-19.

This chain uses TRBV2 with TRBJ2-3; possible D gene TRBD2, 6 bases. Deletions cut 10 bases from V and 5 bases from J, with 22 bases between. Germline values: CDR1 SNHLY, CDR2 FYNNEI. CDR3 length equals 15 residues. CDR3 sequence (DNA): TGTGCCACCGAAGGACTGACGGGGACTGGAGATACGCAGTATTTT. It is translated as CATEGLTGTGDTQYF. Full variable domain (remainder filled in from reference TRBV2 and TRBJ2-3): EPEVTQTPSHQVTQMGQEVILRCVPISNHLYFYWYRQILGQKVEFLVSFYNNEISEKSEIFDDQFSVERPDGSNFTLKIRSTKLEDSAMYFCATEGLTGTGDTQYFGPGTRLTVL.

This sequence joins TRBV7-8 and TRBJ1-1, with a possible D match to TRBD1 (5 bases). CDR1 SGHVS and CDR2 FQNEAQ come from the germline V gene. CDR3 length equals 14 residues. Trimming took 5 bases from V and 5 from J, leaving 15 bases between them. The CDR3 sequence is CASSPWQGRTEAFF. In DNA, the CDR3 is TGTGCCAGCAGCCCCTGGCAGGGTAGAACTGAAGCTTTCTTT.

CDR3 in amino acids: CASSYPAGNTEAFF. As DNA, the CDR3 is TGTGCCAGCAGTTACCCTGCGGGGAACACTGAAGCTTTCTTT. The rearrangement joins TRBV6-6 to TRBJ1-1, with D hard to call. Germline assignment: CDR1 MNHNY and CDR2 SVGAGI (reference sequence). The CDR3 has 14 amino acids. Trimming pared 2 bases from V and 1 base from J, leaving 8 bases between.

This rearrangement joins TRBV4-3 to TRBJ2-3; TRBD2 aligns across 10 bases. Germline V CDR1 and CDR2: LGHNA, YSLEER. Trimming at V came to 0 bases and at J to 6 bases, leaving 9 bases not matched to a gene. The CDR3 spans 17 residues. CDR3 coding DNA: TGCGCCAGCAGCCAAGATGGTAGCGGGGGGCCGGGTGATACGCAGTATTTT. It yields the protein CASSQDGSGGPGDTQYF.

CDR3 sequence: CASRALATNEKLFF. The CDR3 coding sequence is TGTGCCAGCAGAGCACTTGCAACTAATGAAAAACTGTTTTTT. V is TRBV2 and J is TRBJ1-4; the D is unclear. Germline assignment: CDR1 SNHLY and CDR2 FYNNEI. The CDR3 spans 14 residues. The V end lost 6 bases, the J end lost 0 bases, and 8 bases lay between the germline ends.

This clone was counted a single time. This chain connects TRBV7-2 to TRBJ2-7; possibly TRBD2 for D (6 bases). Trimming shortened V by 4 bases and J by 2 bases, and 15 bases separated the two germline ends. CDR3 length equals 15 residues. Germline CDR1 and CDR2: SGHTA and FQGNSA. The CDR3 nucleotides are TGTGCCAGCAGCTCTACCGGGACTGCGACCTACGAGCAGTACTTC. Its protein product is CASSSTGTATYEQYF.

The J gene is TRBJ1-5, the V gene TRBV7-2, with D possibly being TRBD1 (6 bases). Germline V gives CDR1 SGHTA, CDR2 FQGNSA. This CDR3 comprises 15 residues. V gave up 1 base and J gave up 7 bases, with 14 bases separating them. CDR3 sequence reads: CASSLVAGDGQPQHF. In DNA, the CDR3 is TGTGCCAGCAGCTTAGTGGCAGGGGATGGACAGCCCCAGCATTTT.

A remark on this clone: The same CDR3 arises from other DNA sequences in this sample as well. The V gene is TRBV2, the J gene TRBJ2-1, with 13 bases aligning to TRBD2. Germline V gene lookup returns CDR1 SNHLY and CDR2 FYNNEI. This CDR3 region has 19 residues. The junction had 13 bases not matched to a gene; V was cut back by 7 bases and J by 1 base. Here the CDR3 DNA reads TGTGCCAGCAACGAAGCGGGACTAGCGGGGTCAAAGTCCTACAATGAGCAGTTCTTC. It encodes CASNEAGLAGSKSYNEQFF. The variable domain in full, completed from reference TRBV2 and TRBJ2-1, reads EPEVTQTPSHQVTQMGQEVILRCVPISNHLYFYWYRQILGQKVEFLVSFYNNEISEKSEIFDDQFSVERPDGSNFTLKIRSTKLEDSAMYFCASNEAGLAGSKSYNEQFFGPGTRLTVL.

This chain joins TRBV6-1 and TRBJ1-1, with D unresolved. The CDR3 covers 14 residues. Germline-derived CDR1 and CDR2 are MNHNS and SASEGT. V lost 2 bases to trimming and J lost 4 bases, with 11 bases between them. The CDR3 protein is CASSEQWGGTEAFF. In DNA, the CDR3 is TGTGCCAGCAGTGAACAGTGGGGAGGCACTGAAGCTTTCTTT.

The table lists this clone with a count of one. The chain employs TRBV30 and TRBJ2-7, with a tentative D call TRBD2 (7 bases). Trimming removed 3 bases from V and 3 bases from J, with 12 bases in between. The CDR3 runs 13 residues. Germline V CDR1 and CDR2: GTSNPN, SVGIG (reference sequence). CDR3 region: CAWSGGLLYEQYF. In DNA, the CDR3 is TGTGCCTGGAGCGGGGGGCTCCTCTACGAGCAGTACTTC.

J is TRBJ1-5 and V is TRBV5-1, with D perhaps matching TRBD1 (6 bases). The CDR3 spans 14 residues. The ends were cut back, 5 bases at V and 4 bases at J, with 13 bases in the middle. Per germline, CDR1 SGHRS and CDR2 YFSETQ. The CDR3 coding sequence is TGCGCCAGCAGTCCAGGGGTTGGGAATCAGCCCCAGCATTTT. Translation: CASSPGVGNQPQHF.

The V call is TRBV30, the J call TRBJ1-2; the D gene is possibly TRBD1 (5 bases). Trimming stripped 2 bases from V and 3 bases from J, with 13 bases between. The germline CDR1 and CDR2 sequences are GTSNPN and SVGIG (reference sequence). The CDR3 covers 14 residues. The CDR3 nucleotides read TGTGCCTGGAGTCTCCTGACAGATGACTATGGCTACACCTTC. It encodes CAWSLLTDDYGYTF. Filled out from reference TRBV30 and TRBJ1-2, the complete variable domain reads SQTIHQWPATLVQPVGSPLSLECTVEGTSNPNLYWYRQAAGRGLQLLFYSVGIGQISSEVPQNLSASRPQDRQFILSSKKLLLSDSGFYLCAWSLLTDDYGYTFGSGTRLTVV.

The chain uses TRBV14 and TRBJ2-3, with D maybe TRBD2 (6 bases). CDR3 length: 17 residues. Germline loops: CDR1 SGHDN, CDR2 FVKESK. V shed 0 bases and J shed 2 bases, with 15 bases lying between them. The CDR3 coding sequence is TGTGCCAGCAGCCAAGATCCTAGGCGGGGCTCCACAGATACGCAGTATTTT. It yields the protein CASSQDPRRGSTDTQYF.

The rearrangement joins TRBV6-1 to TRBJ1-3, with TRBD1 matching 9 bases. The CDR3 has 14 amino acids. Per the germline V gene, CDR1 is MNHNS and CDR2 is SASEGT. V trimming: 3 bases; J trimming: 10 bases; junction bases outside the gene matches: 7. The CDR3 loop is CASSDVPGQGTIYF. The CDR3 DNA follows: TGTGCCAGCAGTGACGTCCCGGGACAGGGAACCATATATTTT.

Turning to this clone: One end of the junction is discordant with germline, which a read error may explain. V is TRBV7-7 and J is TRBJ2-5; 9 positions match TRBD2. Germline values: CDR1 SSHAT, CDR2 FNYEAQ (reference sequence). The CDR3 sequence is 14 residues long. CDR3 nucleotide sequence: TGTGCTAGCAGCTCTATAGCGGGGGTCGAGACCCAGTACTTC. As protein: CASSSIAGVETQYF.

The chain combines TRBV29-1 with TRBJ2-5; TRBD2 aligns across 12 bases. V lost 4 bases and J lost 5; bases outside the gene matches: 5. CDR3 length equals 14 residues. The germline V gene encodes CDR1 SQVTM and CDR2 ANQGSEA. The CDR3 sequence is CSVGLAGGRETQYF. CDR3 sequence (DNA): TGCAGCGTTGGGCTAGCGGGGGGGCGGGAGACCCAGTACTTC.

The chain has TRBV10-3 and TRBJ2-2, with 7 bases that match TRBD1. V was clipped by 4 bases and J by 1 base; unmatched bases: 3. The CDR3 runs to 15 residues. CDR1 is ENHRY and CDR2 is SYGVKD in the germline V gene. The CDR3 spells CAISARTGNTGELFF. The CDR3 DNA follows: TGTGCCATCAGTGCAAGGACAGGGAACACCGGGGAGCTGTTTTTT.

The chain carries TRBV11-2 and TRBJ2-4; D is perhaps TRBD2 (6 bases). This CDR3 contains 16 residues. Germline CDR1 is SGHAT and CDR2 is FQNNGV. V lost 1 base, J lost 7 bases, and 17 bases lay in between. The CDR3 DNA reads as TGTGCCAGCAGCTTAGCTGCCGCTCTGGGGGGTAACATTCAGTACTTC. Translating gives CASSLAAALGGNIQYF.

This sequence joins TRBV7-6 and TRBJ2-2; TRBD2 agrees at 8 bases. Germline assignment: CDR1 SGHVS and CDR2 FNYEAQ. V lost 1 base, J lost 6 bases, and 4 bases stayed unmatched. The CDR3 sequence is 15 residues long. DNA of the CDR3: TGTGCCAGCAGCTTAGGCGGGGGGACGGCCGGGGAGCTGTTTTTT. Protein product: CASSLGGGTAGELFF.

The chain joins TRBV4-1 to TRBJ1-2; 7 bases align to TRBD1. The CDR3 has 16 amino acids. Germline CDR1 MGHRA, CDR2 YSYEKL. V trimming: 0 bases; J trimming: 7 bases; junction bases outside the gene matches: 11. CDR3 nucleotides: TGCGCCAGCAGCCAAGAACCCGGGACAGCGAGGGGTGGCTACACCTTC. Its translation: CASSQEPGTARGGYTF.

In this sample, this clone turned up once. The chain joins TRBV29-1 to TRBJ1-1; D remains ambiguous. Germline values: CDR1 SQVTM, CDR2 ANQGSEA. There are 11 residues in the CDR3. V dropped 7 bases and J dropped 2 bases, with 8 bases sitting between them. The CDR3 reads CSGSGNTEAFF. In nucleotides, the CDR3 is TGCAGCGGAAGCGGAAACACTGAAGCTTTCTTT.

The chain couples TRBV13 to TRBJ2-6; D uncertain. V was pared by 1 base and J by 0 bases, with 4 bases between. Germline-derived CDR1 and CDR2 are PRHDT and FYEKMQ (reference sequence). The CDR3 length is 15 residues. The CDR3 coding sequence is TGTGCCAGCAGCTTAGCAGTCTCTGGGGCCAACGTCCTGACTTTC. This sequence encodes CASSLAVSGANVLTF.

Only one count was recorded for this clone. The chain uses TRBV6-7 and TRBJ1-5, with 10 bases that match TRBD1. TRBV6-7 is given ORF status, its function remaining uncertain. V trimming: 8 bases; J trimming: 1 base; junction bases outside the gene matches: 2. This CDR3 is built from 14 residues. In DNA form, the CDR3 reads TGTGCCAGCGAGACAGGGGGCAGCAATCAGCCCCAGCATTTT. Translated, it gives CASETGGSNQPQHF.

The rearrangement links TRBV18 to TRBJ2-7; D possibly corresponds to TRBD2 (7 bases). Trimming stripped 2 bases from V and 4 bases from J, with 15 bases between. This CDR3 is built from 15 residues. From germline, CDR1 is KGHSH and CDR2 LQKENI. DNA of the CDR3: TGTGCCAGCTCACCAAATGGGGGGCGGGGGTACGAGCAGTACTTC. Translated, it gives CASSPNGGRGYEQYF. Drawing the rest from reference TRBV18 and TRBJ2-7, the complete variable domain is NAGVMQNPRHLVRRRGQEARLRCSPMKGHSHVYWYRQLPEEGLKFMVYLQKENIIDESGMPKERFSAEFPKEGPSILRIQQVVRGDSAAYFCASSPNGGRGYEQYFGPGTRLTVT.

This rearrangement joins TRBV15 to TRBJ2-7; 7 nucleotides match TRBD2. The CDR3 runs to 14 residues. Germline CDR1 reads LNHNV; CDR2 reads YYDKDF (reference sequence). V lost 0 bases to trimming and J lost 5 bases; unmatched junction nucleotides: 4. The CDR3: CATSRDEGRDEQYF. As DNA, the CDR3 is TGTGCCACCAGCAGAGATGAGGGGAGGGACGAGCAGTACTTC.

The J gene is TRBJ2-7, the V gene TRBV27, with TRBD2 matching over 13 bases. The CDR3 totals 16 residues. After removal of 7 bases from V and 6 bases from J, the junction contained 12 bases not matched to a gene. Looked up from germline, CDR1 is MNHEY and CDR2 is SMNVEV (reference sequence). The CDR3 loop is CASTPEATSGGTEQYF. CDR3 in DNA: TGTGCCAGCACGCCAGAAGCGACTAGCGGGGGGACCGAGCAGTACTTC.